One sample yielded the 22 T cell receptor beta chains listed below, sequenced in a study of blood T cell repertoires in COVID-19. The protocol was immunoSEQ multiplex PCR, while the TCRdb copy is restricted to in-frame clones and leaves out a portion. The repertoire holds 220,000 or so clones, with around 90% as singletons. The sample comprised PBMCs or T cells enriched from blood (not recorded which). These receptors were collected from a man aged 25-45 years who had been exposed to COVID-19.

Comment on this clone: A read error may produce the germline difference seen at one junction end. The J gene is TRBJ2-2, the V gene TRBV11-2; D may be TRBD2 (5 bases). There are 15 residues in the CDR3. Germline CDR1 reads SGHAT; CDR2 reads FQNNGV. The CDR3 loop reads CASSPNIAKTGELFF. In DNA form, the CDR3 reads TGTGCCAGCAGCCCGAACATAGCGAAGACCGGGGAGCTGTTTTTT.

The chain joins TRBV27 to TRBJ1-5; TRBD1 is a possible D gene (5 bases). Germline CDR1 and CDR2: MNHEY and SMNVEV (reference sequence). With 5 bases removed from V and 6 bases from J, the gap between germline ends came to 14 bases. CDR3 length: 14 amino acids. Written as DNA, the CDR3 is TGTGCCAGCAGTATGGGTCAGGGCACTCAGCCCCAGCATTTT. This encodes CASSMGQGTQPQHF.

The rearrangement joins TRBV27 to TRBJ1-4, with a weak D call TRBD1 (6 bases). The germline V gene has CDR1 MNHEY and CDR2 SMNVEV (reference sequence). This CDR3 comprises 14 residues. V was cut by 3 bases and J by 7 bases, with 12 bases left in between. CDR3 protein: CASSFGRGSEKLFF. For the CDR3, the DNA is TGTGCCAGCAGTTTTGGCAGGGGCAGTGAAAAACTGTTTTTT.

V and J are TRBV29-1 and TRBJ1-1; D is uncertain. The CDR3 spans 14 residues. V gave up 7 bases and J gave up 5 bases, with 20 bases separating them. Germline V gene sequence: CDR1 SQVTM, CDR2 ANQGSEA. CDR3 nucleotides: TGCAGCGCCCTTCCGGACTCCCGGTGGACTGAAGCTTTCTTT. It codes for CSALPDSRWTEAFF. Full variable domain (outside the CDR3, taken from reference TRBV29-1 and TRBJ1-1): SAVISQKPSRDICQRGTSLTIQCQVDSQVTMMFWYRQQPGQSLTLIATANQGSEATYESGFVIDKFPISRPNLTFSTLTVSNMSPEDSSIYLCSALPDSRWTEAFFGQGTRLTVV.

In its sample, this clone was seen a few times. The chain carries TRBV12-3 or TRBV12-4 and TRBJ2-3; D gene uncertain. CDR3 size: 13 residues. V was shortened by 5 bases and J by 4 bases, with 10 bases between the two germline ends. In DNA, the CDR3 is TGTGCCAGCAGTCTCCACCGGGCAGATACGCAGTATTTT. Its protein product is CASSLHRADTQYF.

The CDR3 DNA reads as TGTGCCAGCAGTGAAGGCCGCTCATTGGGTATGGGGGGATATGGCTACACCTTC. It yields the protein CASSEGRSLGMGGYGYTF. This chain uses TRBV2 with TRBJ1-2; perhaps TRBD1 as D (5 bases). Germline V gene lookup returns CDR1 SNHLY and CDR2 FYNNEI. CDR3 length: 18 amino acids. With 1 base removed from V and 5 bases from J, the gap between germline ends came to 23 bases.

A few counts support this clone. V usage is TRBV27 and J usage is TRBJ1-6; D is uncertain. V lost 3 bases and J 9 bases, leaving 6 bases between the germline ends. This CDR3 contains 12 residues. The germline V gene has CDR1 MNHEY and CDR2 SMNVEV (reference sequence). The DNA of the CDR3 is TGTGCCAGCAGTTTGGGGAGTTCACCCCTCCACTTT. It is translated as CASSLGSSPLHF.

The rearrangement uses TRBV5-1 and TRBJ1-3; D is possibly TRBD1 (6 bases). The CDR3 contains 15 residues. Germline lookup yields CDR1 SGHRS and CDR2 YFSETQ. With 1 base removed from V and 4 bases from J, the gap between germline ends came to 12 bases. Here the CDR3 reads CASSLQGSEGNTIYF. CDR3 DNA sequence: TGCGCCAGCAGCTTGCAGGGGTCGGAGGGAAACACCATATATTTT.

The CDR3 bases are TGTGCCAGCAGCCACCTAGGAGTTCGCAATGAGCAGTTCTTC. It encodes CASSHLGVRNEQFF. This sequence joins TRBV7-2 and TRBJ2-1; no definite D call. Trimming shortened V by 5 bases and J by 6 bases, and 14 bases separated the two germline ends. The CDR3 covers 14 residues. CDR1 is SGHTA, CDR2 FQGNSA, per germline.

In nucleotides, the CDR3 is TGTGCCAGCAGCTTAGTGGCGGGGGGCTACGAGCAGTACTTC. It specifies CASSLVAGGYEQYF. The chain uses TRBV7-9 and TRBJ2-7; 8 bases match TRBD2. Germline values: CDR1 SEHNR, CDR2 FQNEAQ (reference sequence). CDR3 size: 14 residues. V lost 1 base to trimming and J lost 3 bases; unmatched junction nucleotides: 2.

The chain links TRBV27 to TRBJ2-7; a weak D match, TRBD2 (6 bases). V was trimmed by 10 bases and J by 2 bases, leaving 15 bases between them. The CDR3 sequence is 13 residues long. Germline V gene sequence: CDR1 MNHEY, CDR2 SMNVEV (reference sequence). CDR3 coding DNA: TGTGCCACCTCTGGGACTTTGCCCTACGAGCAGTACTTC. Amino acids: CATSGTLPYEQYF.

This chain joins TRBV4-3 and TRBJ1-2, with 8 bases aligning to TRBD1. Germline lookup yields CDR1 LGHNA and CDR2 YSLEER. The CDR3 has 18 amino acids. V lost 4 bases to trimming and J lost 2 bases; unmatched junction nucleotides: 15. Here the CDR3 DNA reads TGCGCCAGCAGCCTTGGGACAGGAAGATATGCGGCCAACTATGGCTACACCTTC. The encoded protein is CASSLGTGRYAANYGYTF.

The CDR3 spells CASSFTVSTGELFF. The CDR3 DNA reads as TGTGCCAGCAGTTTCACAGTATCCACCGGGGAGCTGTTTTTT. V is TRBV5-4 and J is TRBJ2-2, with D unclear. This CDR3 has 14 amino acids. Germline V gene lookup returns CDR1 SGHNT and CDR2 YYREEE (reference sequence). The V and J ends lost 5 bases and 4 bases respectively, with 12 bases between them.

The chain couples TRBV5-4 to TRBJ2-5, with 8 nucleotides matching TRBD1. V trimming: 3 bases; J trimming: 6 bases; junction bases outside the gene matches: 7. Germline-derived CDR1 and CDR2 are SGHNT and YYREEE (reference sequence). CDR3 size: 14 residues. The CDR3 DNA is TGTGCCAGCAGCTCCCGGACAGGGTGGCAGACCCAGTACTTC. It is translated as CASSSRTGWQTQYF.

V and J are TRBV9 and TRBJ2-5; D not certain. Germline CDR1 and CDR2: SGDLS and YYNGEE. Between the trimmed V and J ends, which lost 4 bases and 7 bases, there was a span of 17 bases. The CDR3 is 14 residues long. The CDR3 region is CASSLEMASGTQYF. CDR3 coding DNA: TGTGCCAGCAGCCTAGAAATGGCCTCGGGGACCCAGTACTTC.

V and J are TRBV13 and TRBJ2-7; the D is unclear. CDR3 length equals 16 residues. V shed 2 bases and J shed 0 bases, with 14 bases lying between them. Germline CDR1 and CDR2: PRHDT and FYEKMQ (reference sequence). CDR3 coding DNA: TGTGCCAGCAGCTTATACCCCGCCAACTTCTCCTACGAGCAGTACTTC. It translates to CASSLYPANFSYEQYF.

The CDR3 is CASRPGWGELFF. The CDR3, as DNA: TGTGCCAGCAGGCCCGGTTGGGGGGAGCTGTTTTTT. The chain couples TRBV27 to TRBJ2-2; D not resolved. CDR3 length equals 12 residues. V was shortened by 6 bases and J by 8 bases, with 10 bases between the two germline ends. Per germline, CDR1 MNHEY and CDR2 SMNVEV (reference sequence).

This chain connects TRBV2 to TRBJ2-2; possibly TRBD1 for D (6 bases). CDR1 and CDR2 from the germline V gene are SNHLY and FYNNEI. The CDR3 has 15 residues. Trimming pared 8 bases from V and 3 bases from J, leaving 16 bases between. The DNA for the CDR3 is TGTGCCAGCGGTGGGGGCTTTGGGGACACCGGGGAGCTGTTTTTT. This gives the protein CASGGGFGDTGELFF.

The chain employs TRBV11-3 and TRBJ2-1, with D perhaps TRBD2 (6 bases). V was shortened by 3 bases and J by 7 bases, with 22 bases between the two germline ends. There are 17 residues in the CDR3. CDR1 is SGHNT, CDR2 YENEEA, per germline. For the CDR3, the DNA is TGTGCCAGCAGCTTGGGAGGAGGGACCCAGAGGAGAAATGAGCAGTTCTTC. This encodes CASSLGGGTQRRNEQFF.

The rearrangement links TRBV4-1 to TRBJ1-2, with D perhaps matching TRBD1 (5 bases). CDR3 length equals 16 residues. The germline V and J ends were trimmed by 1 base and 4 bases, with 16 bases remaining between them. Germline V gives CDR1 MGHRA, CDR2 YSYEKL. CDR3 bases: TGCGCCAGCAGCCAAGTTGGAGCAGGGTATGCCTATGGCTACACCTTC. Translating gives CASSQVGAGYAYGYTF.

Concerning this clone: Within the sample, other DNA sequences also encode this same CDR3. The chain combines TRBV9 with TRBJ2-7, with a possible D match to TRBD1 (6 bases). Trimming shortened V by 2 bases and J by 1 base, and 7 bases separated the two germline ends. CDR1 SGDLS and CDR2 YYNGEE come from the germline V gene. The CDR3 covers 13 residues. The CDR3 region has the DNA TGTGCCAGCAGCGTTGGACAGTCCTACGAGCAGTACTTC. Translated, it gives CASSVGQSYEQYF.

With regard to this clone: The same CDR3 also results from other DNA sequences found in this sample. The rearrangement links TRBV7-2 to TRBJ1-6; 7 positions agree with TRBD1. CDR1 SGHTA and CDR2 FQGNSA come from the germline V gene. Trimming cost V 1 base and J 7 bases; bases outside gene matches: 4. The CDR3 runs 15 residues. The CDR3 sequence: CASSLDRGGNSPLHF. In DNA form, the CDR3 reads TGTGCCAGCAGCTTAGACAGGGGCGGGAATTCACCCCTCCACTTT.